These T cell receptor beta chains were read from a single sample in a study of high-grade serous ovarian cancer treatment subgroups. The data were produced by immunoSEQ multiplex PCR, yet TCRdb's version contains in-frame clones alone and is incomplete. The sample shows thousands of clones, roughly 82% of them seen only once. Input material: tumor tissue. All receptors come from a human donor with high-grade serous ovarian cancer. The CDR3 runs from the conserved cysteine through the conserved F or W. The D gene is left open where the match is weak. Size values are once, few and many counts, or a class for expanded clones, and some rows have none.

V	size	length	D	J	DNA	CDR3
TRBV19	once	14	TRBD2	TRBJ2-7	TGTGCCAGAACTCCCCGCCGGGGGGTCTACGAGCAGTACTTC	CARTPRRGVYEQYF
TRBV5-6	-	13	-	TRBJ1-3	TGTGCCAGCAGCCCCTTGATTGCGGACACCATATATTTT	CASSPLIADTIYF
TRBV6-4	-	15	TRBD2	TRBJ2-3	TGTGCCAGCAGTTATCTAGCGGGGGCTGGAGATACGCAGTATTTT	CASSYLAGAGDTQYF
TRBV28	-	15	TRBD2	TRBJ2-3	TGTGCCACCCTATCTACTAGCGACCCCGCAGATACGCAGTATTTT	CATLSTSDPADTQYF
TRBV28	once	14	-	TRBJ1-4	TGTGCCAGCAGTAGGGGACCGCCCGGCGAAAAACTGTTTTTT	CASSRGPPGEKLFF
TRBV2	-	14	-	TRBJ1-6	TGTGCCAGCAAGTTCGGGGGCACGAATTCACCCCTCCACTTT	CASKFGGTNSPLHF
TRBV6-1	once	13	TRBD1	TRBJ2-5	TGTGCCAGCAGTGGACAGGGCCAAGAGACCCAGTACTTC	CASSGQGQETQYF
TRBV9	-	17	TRBD2	TRBJ2-2	TGTGCCAGCAGCGTATCGATTAGCGGGGGGGCGGCCGGGGAGCTGTTTTTT	CASSVSISGGAAGELFF
TRBV7-6	-	15	TRBD1	TRBJ2-7	TGTGCCAGCAGCCCGGGACAGGGAAGGTCCTACGAGCAGTACTTC	CASSPGQGRSYEQYF
TRBV4-1	-	19	-	TRBJ2-5	TGCGCCAGCAGCCAAGATTCGGGGTGGGCGGTAAGACCTCAAGAGACCCAGTACTTC	CASSQDSGWAVRPQETQYF
TRBV30	-	14	-	TRBJ2-1	TGTGCCTGGAGGACAGGGACTCGTTACAATGAGCAGTTCTTC	CAWRTGTRYNEQFF
TRBV9	-	15	-	TRBJ1-5	TGTGCCAGCAGCGTAGATGGGCAGCCAAATCAGCCCCAGCATTTT	CASSVDGQPNQPQHF
TRBV6-4	-	13	-	TRBJ1-1	TGTGCCAGCAGTGAGACCCCTAACACTGAAGCTTTCTTT	CASSETPNTEAFF
TRBV7-6	-	13	-	TRBJ1-6	TGTGCCAGCAGCTTAGAATGGGGTTCACCCCTCCACTTT	CASSLEWGSPLHF
TRBV6-6	-	13	-	TRBJ2-7	TGTGCCAGCAGTACCGTCTTGACCTACGAGCAGCACTTC	CASSTVLTYEQHF
TRBV15	-	16	-	TRBJ1-4	TGTGCCACCAGCAGAGATCAGCGCGGCAATAATGAAAAACTGTTTTTT	CATSRDQRGNNEKLFF
TRBV7-9	-	14	-	TRBJ2-5	TGTGCCAGCAGCCCCGAACTCCGGGAAGAGACCCAGTACTTC	CASSPELREETQYF
TRBV9	-	16	-	TRBJ1-4	TGTGCCAGCAGCTCGAGAGGCGCGGACATTAATGAAAAACTGTTTTTT	CASSSRGADINEKLFF
TRBV18	-	17	-	TRBJ2-2	TGTGCCAGCTCACCGACCCTGACAGGGAGGGGCACCGGGGAGCTGTTTTTT	CASSPTLTGRGTGELFF
TRBV7-3	once	21	TRBD1	TRBJ1-5	TGTGCCAGCAGCTTAGAACCACCTCAGGGGGCACCCATTAAGTCAAATCAGCCCCAGCATTTT	CASSLEPPQGAPIKSNQPQHF
TRBV28	-	16	-	TRBJ2-7	TGTGCCAGCAAAACCCCACCGGGACAAGGGGCAGGCGAGCAGTACTTC	CASKTPPGQGAGEQYF
TRBV10-3	-	17	-	TRBJ2-5	TGTGCCATCAGTCCTTCCCACACTACGACGGCCGGAGAGACCCAGTACTTC	CAISPSHTTTAGETQYF
TRBV2	-	13	-	TRBJ2-7	TGTGCCAGCAGTGACAGATATTCCTACGAGCAGTACTTC	CASSDRYSYEQYF
TRBV7-6	-	15	TRBD1	TRBJ2-7	TGTGCCAGCAGCCCGGGACAGGGAAGGTCCTACGAGCAGTACTTC	CASSPGQGRSYEQYF
TRBV7-9	-	16	TRBD2	TRBJ2-2	TGTGCCAGCAGCCGACCCGCGGGGGGCAGCACCGGGGAGCTGTTTTTT	CASSRPAGGSTGELFF
TRBV11-2	-	19	TRBD2	TRBJ2-1	TGTGCCAGCAGCTCGGCAGGGGTTCACGGACTAGCGGGTTACAATGAGCAGTTCTTC	CASSSAGVHGLAGYNEQFF
TRBV5-4	once	13	-	TRBJ2-2	TGTGCCAGCAGCCGGACAGAAACCGGGGAGCTGTTTTTT	CASSRTETGELFF
TRBV30	-	12	-	TRBJ2-3	TGTGCCTGGAGTGTAGGGTCAGATACGCAGTATTTT	CAWSVGSDTQYF
TRBV2	-	15	-	TRBJ1-5	TGTGCCAGCAGTTTAAACCGGGTTAGCAATCAGCCCCAGCATTTT	CASSLNRVSNQPQHF
TRBV18	-	13	-	TRBJ2-3	TGTGCCAGCTCACAGGCCAGCACAGATACGCAGTATTTT	CASSQASTDTQYF
TRBV30	-	14	-	TRBJ1-6	TGTGCCTGGAGTCGGGGACAAGATAATTCACCCCTCCACTTT	CAWSRGQDNSPLHF
TRBV27	-	14	-	TRBJ2-5	TGTGCCAGCAGTTGGGGCAGGGGGGGGGAGACCCAGTACTTC	CASSWGRGGETQYF
TRBV7-7	once	13	-	TRBJ2-7	TGTGCTAGCAGGCCGCGGAGATACTACGAGCAGTACTTC	CASRPRRYYEQYF
TRBV19	-	17	-	TRBJ2-3	TGTGCCAGTAGCGACCAGCTAGGTCGCCCCGGCACAGATACGCAGTATTTT	CASSDQLGRPGTDTQYF
TRBV6-1	-	14	-	TRBJ1-5	TGTGCCACCCTCGAGCGGGGGCCCAATCAGCCCCAGCATTTT	CATLERGPNQPQHF
TRBV29-1	few	13	TRBD1	TRBJ1-2	TGCAGCGTTGACGGACAGGGGGCCTATGGCTACACCTTC	CSVDGQGAYGYTF
TRBV25-1	-	15	-	TRBJ1-1	TGTGCCAGCAGTGAAGGAGAGGACAGCTTTCGAGGAGCTTTCTTT	CASSEGEDSFRGAFF
TRBV30	few	13	TRBD1	TRBJ1-6	TGTGCCTGGAGTGTACAGGGGGATTCACCCCTCCACTTT	CAWSVQGDSPLHF
TRBV7-8	-	13	-	TRBJ1-5	TGTGCCAGCAGCTTAGTAGGCAATCAGCCCCAGCATTTT	CASSLVGNQPQHF
TRBV5-6	-	13	-	TRBJ2-7	TGTGCCAGCAGCTTTGACAGAGCCTACGAGCAGTACTTC	CASSFDRAYEQYF
TRBV2	once	12	-	TRBJ2-1	TGTGCCAGCAGTGACACCCGCAATGAGCAGTTCTTC	CASSDTRNEQFF
TRBV10-3	-	17	-	TRBJ2-5	TGTGCCATCAGTTCTTCCCACACTACGACGGCCGGAGAGACCCAGTACTTC	CAISSSHTTTAGETQYF
TRBV5-5	-	15	-	TRBJ2-1	TGTGCCAGCAGCTTGGTGGGGGGTAGCTACAATGAGCAGTTCTTC	CASSLVGGSYNEQFF
TRBV9	-	16	TRBD2	TRBJ2-1	TGTGCCAGCAGTTTTAGCGGGGGCAGCTCCTACAATGAGCAGTTCTTC	CASSFSGGSSYNEQFF
TRBV5-8	-	15	TRBD1	TRBJ2-1	TGTGCCAGCAGCCCGGGACAGACCTTCTACAATGAGCAGTTCTTC	CASSPGQTFYNEQFF
TRBV5-1	-	15	-	TRBJ2-3	TGCGCCAGCAATGCCGGACGTAGAATCTCAGATACGCAGTATTTT	CASNAGRRISDTQYF
TRBV30	few	17	-	TRBJ1-4	TGTGCCTGGAGTGTAGGTGGGGGCCCGCCAACTAATGAAAAACTGTTTTTT	CAWSVGGGPPTNEKLFF
TRBV6-5	-	13	-	TRBJ1-1	TGTGCCAGCAGGGGACACATGAACACTGAAGCTTTCTTT	CASRGHMNTEAFF
TRBV11-1	-	13	-	TRBJ1-2	TGTGCCAGCAGCTTAGGGGCAGCATATGGCTACACCTTC	CASSLGAAYGYTF
TRBV7-2	-	14	-	TRBJ1-2	TGTGCCAGCAGCTTAGTAGGGGCGTTCTATGGCTACACCTTC	CASSLVGAFYGYTF
TRBV4-1	-	16	-	TRBJ2-3	TGCGCCAGCAGCCAAGAGTCGGGGAACAGCCGGGATACGCAGTATTTT	CASSQESGNSRDTQYF